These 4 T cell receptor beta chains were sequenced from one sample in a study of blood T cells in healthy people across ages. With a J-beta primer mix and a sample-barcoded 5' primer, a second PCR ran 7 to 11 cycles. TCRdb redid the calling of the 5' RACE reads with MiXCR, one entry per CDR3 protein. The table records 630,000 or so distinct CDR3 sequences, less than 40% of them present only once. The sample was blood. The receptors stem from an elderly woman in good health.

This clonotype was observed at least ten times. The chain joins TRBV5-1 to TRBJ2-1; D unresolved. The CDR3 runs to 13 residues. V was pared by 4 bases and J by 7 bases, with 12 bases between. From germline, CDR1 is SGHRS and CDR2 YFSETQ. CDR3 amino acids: CASSRGAQNEQFF. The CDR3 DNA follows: TGCGCCAGCAGCCGAGGAGCCCAGAATGAGCAGTTCTTC.

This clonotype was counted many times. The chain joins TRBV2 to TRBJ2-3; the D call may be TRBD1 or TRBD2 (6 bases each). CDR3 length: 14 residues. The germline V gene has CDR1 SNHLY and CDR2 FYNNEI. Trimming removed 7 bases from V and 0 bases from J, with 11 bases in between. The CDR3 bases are TGTGCCAGCAAGGGGGGACCTAGCACAGATACGCAGTATTTT. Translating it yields CASKGGPSTDTQYF.

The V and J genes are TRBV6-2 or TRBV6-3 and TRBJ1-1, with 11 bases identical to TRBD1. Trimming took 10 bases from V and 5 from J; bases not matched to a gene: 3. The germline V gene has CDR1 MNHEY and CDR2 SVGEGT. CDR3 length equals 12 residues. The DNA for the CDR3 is TGTGCCACCGGGACAGGGGGAACTGAAGCTTTCTTT. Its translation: CATGTGGTEAFF.

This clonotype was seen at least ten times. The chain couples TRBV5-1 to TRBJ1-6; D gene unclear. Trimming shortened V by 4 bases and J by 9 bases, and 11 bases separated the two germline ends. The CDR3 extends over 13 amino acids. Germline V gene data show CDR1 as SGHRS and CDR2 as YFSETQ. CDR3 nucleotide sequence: TGCGCCAGCAGCCAGGAGGATAGTTCACCCCTCCACTTT. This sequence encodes CASSQEDSSPLHF.